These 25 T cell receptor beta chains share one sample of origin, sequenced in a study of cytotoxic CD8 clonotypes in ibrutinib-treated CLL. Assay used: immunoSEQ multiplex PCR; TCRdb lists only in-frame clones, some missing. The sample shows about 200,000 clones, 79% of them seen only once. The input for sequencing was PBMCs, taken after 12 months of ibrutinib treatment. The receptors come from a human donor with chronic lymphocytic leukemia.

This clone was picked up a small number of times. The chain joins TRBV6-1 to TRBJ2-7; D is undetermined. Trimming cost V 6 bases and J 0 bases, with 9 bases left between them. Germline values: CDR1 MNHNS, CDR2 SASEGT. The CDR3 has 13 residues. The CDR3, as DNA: TGTGCCAGCAGCGACCTAAGCTCCTACGAGCAGTACTTC. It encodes CASSDLSSYEQYF.

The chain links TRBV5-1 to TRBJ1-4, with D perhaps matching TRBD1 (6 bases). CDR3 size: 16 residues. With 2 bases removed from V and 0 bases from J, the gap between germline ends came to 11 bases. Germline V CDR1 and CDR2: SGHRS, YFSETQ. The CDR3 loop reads CASSFRTAATNEKLFF. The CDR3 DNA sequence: TGCGCCAGCAGCTTCCGGACAGCCGCAACTAATGAAAAACTGTTTTTT.

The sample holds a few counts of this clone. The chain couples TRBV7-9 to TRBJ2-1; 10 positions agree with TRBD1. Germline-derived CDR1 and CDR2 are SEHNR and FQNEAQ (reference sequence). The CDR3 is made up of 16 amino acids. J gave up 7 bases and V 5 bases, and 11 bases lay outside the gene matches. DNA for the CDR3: TGTGCCAGCAGCGAGCAGACAGGGGGCACAGGGAATGAGCAGTTCTTC. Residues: CASSEQTGGTGNEQFF.

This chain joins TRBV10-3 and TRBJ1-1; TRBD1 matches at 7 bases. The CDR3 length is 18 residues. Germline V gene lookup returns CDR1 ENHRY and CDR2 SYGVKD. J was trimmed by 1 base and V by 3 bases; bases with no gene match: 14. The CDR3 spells CAISDEGAPIPENTEAFF. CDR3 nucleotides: TGTGCCATCAGTGATGAGGGGGCCCCAATTCCGGAGAACACTGAAGCTTTCTTT.

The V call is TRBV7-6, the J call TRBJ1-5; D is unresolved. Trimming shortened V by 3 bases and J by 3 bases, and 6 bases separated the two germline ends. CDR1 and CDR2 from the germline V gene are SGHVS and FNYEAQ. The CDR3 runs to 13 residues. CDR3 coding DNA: TGTGCCAGCAGCTTGCAGGACAATCAGCCCCAGCATTTT. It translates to CASSLQDNQPQHF.

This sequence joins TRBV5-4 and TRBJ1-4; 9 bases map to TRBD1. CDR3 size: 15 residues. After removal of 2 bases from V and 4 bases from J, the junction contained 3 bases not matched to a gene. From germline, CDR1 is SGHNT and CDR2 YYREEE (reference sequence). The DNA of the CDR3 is TGTGCCAGCAGCTTACCGGGACAGGGTAATGAAAAACTGTTTTTT. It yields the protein CASSLPGQGNEKLFF.

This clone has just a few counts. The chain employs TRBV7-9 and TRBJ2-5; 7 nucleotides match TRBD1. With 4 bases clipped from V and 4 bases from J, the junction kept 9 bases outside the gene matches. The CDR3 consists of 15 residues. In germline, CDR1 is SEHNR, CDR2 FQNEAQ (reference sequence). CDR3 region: CASSSLTTGAETQYF. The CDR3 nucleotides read TGTGCCAGCAGCTCTCTGACAACAGGGGCAGAGACCCAGTACTTC.

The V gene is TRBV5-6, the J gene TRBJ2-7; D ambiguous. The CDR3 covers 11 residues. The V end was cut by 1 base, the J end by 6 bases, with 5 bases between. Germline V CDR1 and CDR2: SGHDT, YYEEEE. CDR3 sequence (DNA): TGTGCCAGCAGCTTGAACGTCGAGCAGTACTTC. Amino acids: CASSLNVEQYF.

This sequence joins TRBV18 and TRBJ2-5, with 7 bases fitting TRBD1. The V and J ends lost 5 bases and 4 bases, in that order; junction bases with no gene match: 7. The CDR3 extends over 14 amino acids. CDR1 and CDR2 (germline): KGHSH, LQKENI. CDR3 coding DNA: TGTGCCAGCTCAGGAGGACAGGCCGGAGAGACCCAGTACTTC. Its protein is CASSGGQAGETQYF.

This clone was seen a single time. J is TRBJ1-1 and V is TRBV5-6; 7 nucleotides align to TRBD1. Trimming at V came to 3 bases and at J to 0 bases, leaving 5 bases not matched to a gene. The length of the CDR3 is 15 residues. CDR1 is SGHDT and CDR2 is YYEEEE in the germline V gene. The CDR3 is CASSYRDRLNTEAFF. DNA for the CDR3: TGTGCCAGCAGCTACCGGGACAGATTGAACACTGAAGCTTTCTTT. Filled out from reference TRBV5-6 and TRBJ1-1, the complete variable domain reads DAGVTQSPTHLIKTRGQQVTLRCSPKSGHDTVSWYQQALGQGPQFIFQYYEEEERQRGNFPDRFSGHQFPNYSSELNVNALLLGDSALYLCASSYRDRLNTEAFFGQGTRLTVV.

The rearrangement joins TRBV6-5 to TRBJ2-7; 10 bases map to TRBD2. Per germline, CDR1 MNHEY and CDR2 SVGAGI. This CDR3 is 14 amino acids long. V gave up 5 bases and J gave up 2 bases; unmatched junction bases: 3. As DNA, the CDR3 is TGTGCCAGCAGTACAACTAGCGGGACCTACGAGCAGTACTTC. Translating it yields CASSTTSGTYEQYF.

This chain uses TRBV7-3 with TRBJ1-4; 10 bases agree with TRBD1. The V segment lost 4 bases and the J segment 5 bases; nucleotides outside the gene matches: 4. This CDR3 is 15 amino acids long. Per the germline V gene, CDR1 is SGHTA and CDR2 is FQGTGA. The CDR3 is CASSSRTGGNEKLFF. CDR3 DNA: TGTGCCAGCAGCTCTCGGACAGGGGGAAATGAAAAACTGTTTTTT.

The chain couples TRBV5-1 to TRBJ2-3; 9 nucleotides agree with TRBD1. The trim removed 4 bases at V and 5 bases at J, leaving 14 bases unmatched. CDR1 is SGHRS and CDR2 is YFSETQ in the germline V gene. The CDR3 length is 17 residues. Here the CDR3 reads CASSLSGGTGSVDTQYF. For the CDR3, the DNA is TGCGCCAGCAGCCTCAGCGGAGGGACAGGGTCAGTAGATACGCAGTATTTT.

The CDR3 region has the DNA TGTGCCAGCAGCACAGGAGGGGGGATTTACGAGCAGTACTTC. As protein: CASSTGGGIYEQYF. The chain is built from TRBV6-1 and TRBJ2-7; TRBD1 or TRBD2 may be the D gene (6 bases each). CDR3 size: 14 residues. CDR1 MNHNS and CDR2 SASEGT come from the germline V gene. V lost 6 bases and J 4 bases, leaving 16 bases between the germline ends.

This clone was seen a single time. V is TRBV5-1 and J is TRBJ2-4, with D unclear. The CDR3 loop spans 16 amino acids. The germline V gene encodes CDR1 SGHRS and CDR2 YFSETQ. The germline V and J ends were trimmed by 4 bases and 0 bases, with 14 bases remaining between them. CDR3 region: CASSLQTSRAKNIQYF. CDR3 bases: TGCGCCAGCAGCCTCCAGACAAGCCGAGCCAAAAACATTCAGTACTTC. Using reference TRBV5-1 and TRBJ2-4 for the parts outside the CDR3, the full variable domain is KAGVTQTPRYLIKTRGQQVTLSCSPISGHRSVSWYQQTPGQGLQFLFEYFSETQRNKGNFPGRFSGRQFSNSRSEMNVSTLELGDSALYLCASSLQTSRAKNIQYFGAGTRLSVL.

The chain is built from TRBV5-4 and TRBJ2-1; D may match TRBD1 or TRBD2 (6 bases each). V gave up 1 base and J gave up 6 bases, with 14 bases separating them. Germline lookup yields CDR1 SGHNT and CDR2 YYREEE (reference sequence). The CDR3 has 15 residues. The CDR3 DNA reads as TGTGCCAGCAGCTTGTTCCGGGGGCGGAGCAATGAGCAGTTCTTC. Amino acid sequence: CASSLFRGRSNEQFF.

CDR3 nucleotide sequence: TGTGCCAGCAGTGATTTGGGGGCCGGGGAGCTGTTTTTT. Residues: CASSDLGAGELFF. The rearrangement links TRBV2 to TRBJ2-2; the D gene could be TRBD1 or TRBD2 (5 bases each). Germline CDR1 is SNHLY and CDR2 is FYNNEI. This CDR3 region has 13 residues. Trimming cost V 3 bases and J 6 bases, with 8 bases left between them.

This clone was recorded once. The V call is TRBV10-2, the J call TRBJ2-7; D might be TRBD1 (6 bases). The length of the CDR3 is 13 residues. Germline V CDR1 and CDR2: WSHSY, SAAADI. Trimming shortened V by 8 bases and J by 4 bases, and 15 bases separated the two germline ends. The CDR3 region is CASLSGTPYEQYF. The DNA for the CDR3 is TGCGCCAGCCTCAGTGGGACACCTTACGAGCAGTACTTC.

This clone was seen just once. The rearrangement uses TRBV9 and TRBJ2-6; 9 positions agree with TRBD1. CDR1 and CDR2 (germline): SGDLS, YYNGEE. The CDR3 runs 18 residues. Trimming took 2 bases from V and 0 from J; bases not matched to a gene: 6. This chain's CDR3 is CASSVSTGGASGANVLTF. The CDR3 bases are TGTGCCAGCAGCGTGAGCACAGGGGGCGCCTCTGGGGCCAACGTCCTGACTTTC.

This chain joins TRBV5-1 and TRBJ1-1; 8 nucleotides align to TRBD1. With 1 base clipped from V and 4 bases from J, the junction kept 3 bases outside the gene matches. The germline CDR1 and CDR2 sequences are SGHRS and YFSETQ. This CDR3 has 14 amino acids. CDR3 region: CASSLTDRVTEAFF. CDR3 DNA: TGCGCCAGCAGCTTGACGGACAGGGTCACTGAAGCTTTCTTT.

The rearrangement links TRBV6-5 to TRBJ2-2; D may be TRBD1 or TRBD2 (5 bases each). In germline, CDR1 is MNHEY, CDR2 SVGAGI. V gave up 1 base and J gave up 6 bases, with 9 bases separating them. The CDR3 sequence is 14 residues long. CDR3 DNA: TGTGCCAGCAGTTACTTTGAGGGGCCCGGGGAGCTGTTTTTT. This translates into CASSYFEGPGELFF.

CDR3 DNA sequence: TGTGCCAGCAGCCTGGACGGTCTCTCTGGAAACACCATATATTTT. Residues: CASSLDGLSGNTIYF. The V and J genes are TRBV7-9 and TRBJ1-3; D remains ambiguous. V was shortened by 5 bases and J by 0 bases, with 11 bases between the two germline ends. Germline-derived CDR1 and CDR2 are SEHNR and FQNEAQ (reference sequence). This CDR3 spans 15 amino acids.

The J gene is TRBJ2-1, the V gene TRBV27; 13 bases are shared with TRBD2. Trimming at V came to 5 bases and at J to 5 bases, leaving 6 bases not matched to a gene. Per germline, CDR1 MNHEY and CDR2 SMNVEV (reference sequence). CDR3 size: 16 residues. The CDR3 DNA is TGTGCCAGCAGTCGAAAGGGACTAGCGGGGAACAATGAGCAGTTCTTC. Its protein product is CASSRKGLAGNNEQFF.

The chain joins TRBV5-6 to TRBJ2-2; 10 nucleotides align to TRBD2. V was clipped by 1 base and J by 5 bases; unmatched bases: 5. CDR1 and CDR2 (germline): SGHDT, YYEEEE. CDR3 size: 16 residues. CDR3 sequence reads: CASSLWLAGVTGELFF. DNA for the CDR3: TGTGCCAGCAGCTTGTGGCTAGCGGGAGTAACCGGGGAGCTGTTTTTT. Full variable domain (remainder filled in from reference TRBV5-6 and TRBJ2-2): DAGVTQSPTHLIKTRGQQVTLRCSPKSGHDTVSWYQQALGQGPQFIFQYYEEEERQRGNFPDRFSGHQFPNYSSELNVNALLLGDSALYLCASSLWLAGVTGELFFGEGSRLTVL.

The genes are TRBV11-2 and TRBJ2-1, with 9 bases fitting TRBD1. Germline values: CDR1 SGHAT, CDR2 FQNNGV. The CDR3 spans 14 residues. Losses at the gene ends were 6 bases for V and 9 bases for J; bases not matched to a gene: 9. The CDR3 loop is CASSYGTGFGEQFF. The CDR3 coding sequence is TGTGCCAGCAGTTACGGGACAGGGTTCGGTGAGCAGTTCTTC.